These 6 T cell receptor beta chains share one sample of origin, sequenced in a study of blood T cell repertoires in COVID-19. Only in-frame clones appear in the TCRdb table, and some are missing; sequencing was by immunoSEQ multiplex PCR. There are approximately 72,000 clones in the sample; around 90% occur only once, and approximately 28% lies in the top ten. Sequenced material: peripheral blood. Every receptor here comes from a man aged 45-60 years with acute or convalescent COVID-19.

This chain connects TRBV3-1 (or the pseudogene TRBV3-2) to TRBJ2-4, with 8 bases lining up with TRBD1. After removal of 5 bases from V and 7 bases from J, the junction contained 7 bases not matched to a gene. Germline assignment: CDR1 LGHDT and CDR2 YNNKEL (reference sequence). The length of the CDR3 is 14 residues. The CDR3 DNA follows: TGTGCCAGCAGCGCGGACAGGGCTACTAACATTCAGTACTTC. The encoded protein is CASSADRATNIQYF.

The chain has TRBV6-2 or TRBV6-3 and TRBJ1-2; 10 bases are shared with TRBD1. Germline lookup yields CDR1 MNHEY and CDR2 SVGEGT. This CDR3 comprises 19 residues. Trimming at V came to 2 bases and at J to 1 base, leaving 13 bases not matched to a gene. Written as DNA, the CDR3 is TGTGCCAGCAGTTACCCACCGGGACAGGGGTGGCGGGGTAACTATGGCTACACCTTC. Encoded protein: CASSYPPGQGWRGNYGYTF.

The chain is built from TRBV4-1 and TRBJ1-1; 7 bases fit TRBD1. The junction had 7 bases not matched to a gene; V was cut back by 2 bases and J by 1 base. The CDR3 is 16 amino acids. The germline CDR1 and CDR2 sequences are MGHRA and YSYEKL. The CDR3 DNA follows: TGCGCCAGCAGCCAAATTTACGGGACAGCGAACACTGAAGCTTTCTTT. This translates into CASSQIYGTANTEAFF.

V usage is TRBV18 and J usage is TRBJ1-3; TRBD1 agrees at 9 bases. Trimming removed 0 bases from V and 6 bases from J; junction bases left unmatched: 3. Germline V gene data show CDR1 as KGHSH and CDR2 as LQKENI. This CDR3 spans 15 amino acids. The CDR3 loop is CASSPPGQGTNTIYF. In nucleotides, the CDR3 is TGTGCCAGCTCACCACCGGGACAGGGTACAAACACCATATATTTT.

V and J are TRBV15 and TRBJ1-5; a weak D match, TRBD1 (5 bases). The V end lost 3 bases, the J end lost 7 bases, and 10 bases lay between the germline ends. The CDR3 runs to 13 residues. Germline loops: CDR1 LNHNV, CDR2 YYDKDF (reference sequence). For the CDR3, the DNA is TGTGCCACCAGCAGTCGCCAGGGACAGCCCCAGCATTTT. It codes for CATSSRQGQPQHF. Variable domain in full (rest from reference TRBV15 and TRBJ1-5): DAMVIQNPRYQVTQFGKPVTLSCSQTLNHNVMYWYQQKSSQAPKLLFHYYDKDFNNEADTPDNFQSRRPNTSFCFLDIRSPGLGDTAMYLCATSSRQGQPQHFGDGTRLSIL.

V is TRBV7-3 and J is TRBJ2-1; 10 bases are a match to TRBD1. The CDR3 spans 15 residues. Germline assignment: CDR1 SGHTA and CDR2 FQGTGA. V trimming: 5 bases; J trimming: 6 bases; junction bases outside the gene matches: 7. The CDR3 protein is CASSLGTGVSNEQFF. CDR3 sequence (DNA): TGTGCCAGCAGCCTCGGGACAGGGGTGTCCAATGAGCAGTTCTTC.